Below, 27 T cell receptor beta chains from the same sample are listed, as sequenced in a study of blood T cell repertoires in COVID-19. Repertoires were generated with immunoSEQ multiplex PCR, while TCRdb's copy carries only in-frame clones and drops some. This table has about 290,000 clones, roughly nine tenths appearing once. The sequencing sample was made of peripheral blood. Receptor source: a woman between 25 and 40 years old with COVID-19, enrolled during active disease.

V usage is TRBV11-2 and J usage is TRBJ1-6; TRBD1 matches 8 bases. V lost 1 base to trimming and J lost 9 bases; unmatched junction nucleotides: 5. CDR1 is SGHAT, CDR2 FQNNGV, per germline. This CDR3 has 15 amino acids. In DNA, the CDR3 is TGTGCCAGCAGCTTAGGGACAGGGACTTCTTCACCCCTCCACTTT. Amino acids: CASSLGTGTSSPLHF.

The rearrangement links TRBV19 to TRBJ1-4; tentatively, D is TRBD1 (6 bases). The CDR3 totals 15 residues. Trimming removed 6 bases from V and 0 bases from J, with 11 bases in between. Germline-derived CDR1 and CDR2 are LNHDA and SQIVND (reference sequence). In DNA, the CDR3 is TGTGCCAGTAGACCCGACAGGACAACTAATGAAAAACTGTTTTTT. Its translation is CASRPDRTTNEKLFF.

The CDR3 sequence: CASSQGLEGPDTQYF. The DNA of the CDR3 is TGTGCCAGCAGCCAAGGACTAGAGGGCCCAGATACGCAGTATTTT. This sequence joins TRBV4-2 and TRBJ2-3; TRBD2 is a possible D gene (6 bases). The CDR3 has 15 amino acids. Germline V lookup: CDR1 LGHNA, CDR2 YNFKEQ. With 1 base removed from V and 4 bases from J, the gap between germline ends came to 12 bases.

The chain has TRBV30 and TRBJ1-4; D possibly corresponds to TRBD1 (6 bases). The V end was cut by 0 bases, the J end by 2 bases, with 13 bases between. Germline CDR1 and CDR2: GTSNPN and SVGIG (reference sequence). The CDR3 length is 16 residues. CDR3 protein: CAWSVLRGGTNEKLFF. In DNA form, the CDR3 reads TGTGCCTGGAGTGTACTAAGGGGGGGCACTAATGAAAAACTGTTTTTT.

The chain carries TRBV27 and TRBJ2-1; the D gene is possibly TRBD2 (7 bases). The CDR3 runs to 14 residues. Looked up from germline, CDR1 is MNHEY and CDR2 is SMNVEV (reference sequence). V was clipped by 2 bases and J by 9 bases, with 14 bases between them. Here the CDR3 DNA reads TGTGCCAGCAGTTTAATGGGGGGGCCCGTTGAGCAGTTCTTC. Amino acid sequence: CASSLMGGPVEQFF.

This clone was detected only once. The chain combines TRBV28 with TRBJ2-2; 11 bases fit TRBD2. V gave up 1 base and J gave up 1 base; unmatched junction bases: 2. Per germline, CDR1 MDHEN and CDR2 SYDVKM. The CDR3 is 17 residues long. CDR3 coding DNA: TGTGCCAGCAGTTTATCGGGACTAGCGGAGAACACCGGGGAGCTGTTTTTT. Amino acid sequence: CASSLSGLAENTGELFF. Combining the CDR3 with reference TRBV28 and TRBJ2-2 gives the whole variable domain DVKVTQSSRYLVKRTGEKVFLECVQDMDHENMFWYRQDPGLGLRLIYFSYDVKMKEKGDIPEGYSVSREKKERFSLILESASTNQTSMYLCASSLSGLAENTGELFFGEGSRLTVL.

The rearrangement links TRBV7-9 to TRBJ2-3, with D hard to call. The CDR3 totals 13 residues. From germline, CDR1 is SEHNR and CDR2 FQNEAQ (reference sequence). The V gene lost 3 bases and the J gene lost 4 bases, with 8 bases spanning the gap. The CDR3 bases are TGTGCCAGCAGCTTTTCTAAAGCAGATACGCAGTATTTT. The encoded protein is CASSFSKADTQYF.

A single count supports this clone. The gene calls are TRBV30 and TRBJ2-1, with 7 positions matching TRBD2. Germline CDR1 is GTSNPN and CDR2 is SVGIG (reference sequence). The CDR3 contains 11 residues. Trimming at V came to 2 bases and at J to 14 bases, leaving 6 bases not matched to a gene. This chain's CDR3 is CAWSQWGGEFF. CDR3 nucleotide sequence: TGTGCCTGGAGTCAGTGGGGGGGGGAGTTCTTC.

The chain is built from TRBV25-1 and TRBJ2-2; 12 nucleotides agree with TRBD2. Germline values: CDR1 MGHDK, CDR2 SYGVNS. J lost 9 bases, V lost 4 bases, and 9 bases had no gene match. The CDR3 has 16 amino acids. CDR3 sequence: CASSVTSGGNPWELFF. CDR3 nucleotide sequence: TGTGCCAGCAGTGTGACTAGCGGGGGTAATCCCTGGGAGCTGTTTTTT.

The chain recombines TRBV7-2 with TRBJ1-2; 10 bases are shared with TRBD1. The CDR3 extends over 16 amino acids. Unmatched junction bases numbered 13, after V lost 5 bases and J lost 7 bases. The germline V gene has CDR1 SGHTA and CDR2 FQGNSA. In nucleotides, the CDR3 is TGTGCCAGCAGCCCCGGGACAGGGGTATTTACAGGTGGCTACACCTTC. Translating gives CASSPGTGVFTGGYTF. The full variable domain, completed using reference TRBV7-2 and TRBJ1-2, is GAGVSQSPSNKVTEKGKDVELRCDPISGHTALYWYRQSLGQGLEFLIYFQGNSAPDKSGLPSDRFSAERTGGSVSTLTIQRTQQEDSAVYLCASSPGTGVFTGGYTFGSGTRLTVV.

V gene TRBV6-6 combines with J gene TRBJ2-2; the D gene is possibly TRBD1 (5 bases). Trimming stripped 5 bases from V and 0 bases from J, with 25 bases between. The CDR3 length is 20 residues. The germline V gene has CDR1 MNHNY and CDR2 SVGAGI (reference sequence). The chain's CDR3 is CASSPSHRFDLSANTGELFF. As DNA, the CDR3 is TGTGCCAGCAGTCCCTCTCACAGGTTCGACCTTTCGGCGAACACCGGGGAGCTGTTTTTT.

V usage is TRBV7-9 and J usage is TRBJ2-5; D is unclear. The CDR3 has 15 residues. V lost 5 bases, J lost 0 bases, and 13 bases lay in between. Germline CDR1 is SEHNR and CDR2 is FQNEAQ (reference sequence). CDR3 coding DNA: TGTGCCAGCAGCCCCGTACAGACGTACCAAGAGACCCAGTACTTC. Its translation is CASSPVQTYQETQYF.

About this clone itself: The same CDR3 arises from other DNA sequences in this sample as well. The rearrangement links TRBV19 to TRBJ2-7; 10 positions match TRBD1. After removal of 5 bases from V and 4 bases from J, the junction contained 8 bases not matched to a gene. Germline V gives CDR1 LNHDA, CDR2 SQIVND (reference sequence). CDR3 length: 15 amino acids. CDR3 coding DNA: TGTGCCAGTAGTGGGTTAGACAGGGGGCGGTACGAGCAGTACTTC. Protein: CASSGLDRGRYEQYF.

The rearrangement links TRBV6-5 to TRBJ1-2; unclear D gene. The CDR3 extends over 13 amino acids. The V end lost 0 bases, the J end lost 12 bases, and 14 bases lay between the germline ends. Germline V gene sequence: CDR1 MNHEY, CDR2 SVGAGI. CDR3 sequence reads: CASSYSRTGTDTF. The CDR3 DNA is TGTGCCAGCAGTTACTCCAGGACTGGCACGGACACCTTC.

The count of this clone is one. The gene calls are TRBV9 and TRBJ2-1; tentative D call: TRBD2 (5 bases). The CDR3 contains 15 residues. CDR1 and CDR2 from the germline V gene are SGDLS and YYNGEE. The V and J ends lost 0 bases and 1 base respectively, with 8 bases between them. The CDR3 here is CASSVARESYNEQFF. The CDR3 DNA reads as TGTGCCAGCAGCGTAGCTCGGGAATCCTACAATGAGCAGTTCTTC.

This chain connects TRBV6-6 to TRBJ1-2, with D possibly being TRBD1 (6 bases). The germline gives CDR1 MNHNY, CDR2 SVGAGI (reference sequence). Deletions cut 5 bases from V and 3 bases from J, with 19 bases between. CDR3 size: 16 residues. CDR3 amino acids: CASSGPLRGIDYGYTF. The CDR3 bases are TGTGCCAGCAGTGGCCCTCTCAGGGGAATAGACTATGGCTACACCTTC.

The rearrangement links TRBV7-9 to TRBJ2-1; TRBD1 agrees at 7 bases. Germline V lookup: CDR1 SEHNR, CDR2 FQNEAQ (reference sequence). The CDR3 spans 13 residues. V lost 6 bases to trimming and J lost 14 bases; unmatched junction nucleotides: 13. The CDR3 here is CASSLQSRGFEFF. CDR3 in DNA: TGTGCCAGCAGTTTACAAAGCAGGGGGTTCGAGTTCTTC.

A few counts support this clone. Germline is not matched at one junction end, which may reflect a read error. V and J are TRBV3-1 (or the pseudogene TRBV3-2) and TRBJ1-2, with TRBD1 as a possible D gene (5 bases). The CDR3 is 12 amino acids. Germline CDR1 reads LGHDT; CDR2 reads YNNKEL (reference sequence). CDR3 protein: CASSQGGTGPSF. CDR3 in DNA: TGTGCCAGCAGCCAAGGGGGTACAGGTCCCTCCTTC.

For the CDR3, the DNA is TGTGCCAGCACCTTTAAAGCTTATGTCCAGGATGGCTACACCTTC. Translating it yields CASTFKAYVQDGYTF. The rearrangement joins TRBV5-4 to TRBJ1-2; unclear D gene. V lost 6 bases, J lost 6 bases, and 21 bases lay in between. The CDR3 sequence is 15 residues long. Germline V lookup: CDR1 SGHNT, CDR2 YYREEE (reference sequence).

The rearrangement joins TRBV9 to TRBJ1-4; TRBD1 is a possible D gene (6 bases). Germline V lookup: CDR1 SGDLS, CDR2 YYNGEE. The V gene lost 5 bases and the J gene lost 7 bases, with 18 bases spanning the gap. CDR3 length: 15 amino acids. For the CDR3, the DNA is TGTGCCAGCAGTGGTGGGACAACGGGAGGTGAAAAACTGTTTTTT. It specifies CASSGGTTGGEKLFF.

The DNA for the CDR3 is TGTGCCAGCTATCCCCGACAGGGTGGTAGGCAGCCCCAGCATTTT. This encodes CASYPRQGGRQPQHF. The rearrangement joins TRBV28 to TRBJ1-5, with 7 bases identical to TRBD1. The V gene end was trimmed by 8 bases and the J gene end by 7 bases; junction bases not matched to a gene: 14. The germline gives CDR1 MDHEN, CDR2 SYDVKM. The CDR3 has 15 amino acids.

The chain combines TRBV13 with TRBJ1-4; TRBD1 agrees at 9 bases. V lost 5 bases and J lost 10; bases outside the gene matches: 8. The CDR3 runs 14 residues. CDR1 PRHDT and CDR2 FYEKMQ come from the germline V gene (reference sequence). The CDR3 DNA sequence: TGTGCCAGCAGCACTATCACAGGGGGCGGAAAACTGTTTTTT. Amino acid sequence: CASSTITGGGKLFF.

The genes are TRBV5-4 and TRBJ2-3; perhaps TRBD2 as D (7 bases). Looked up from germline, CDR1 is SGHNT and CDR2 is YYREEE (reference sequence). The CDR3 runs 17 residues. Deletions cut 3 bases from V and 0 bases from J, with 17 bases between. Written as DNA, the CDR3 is TGTGCCAGCAGCTCCAGAAAAGGGGGGGATAGCACAGATACGCAGTATTTT. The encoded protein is CASSSRKGGDSTDTQYF.

The CDR3 sequence: CASSEAGPEAFF. Here the CDR3 DNA reads TGTGCCAGCAGTGAAGCTGGCCCTGAAGCTTTCTTT. The genes are TRBV6-1 and TRBJ1-1; D remains unclear. Trimming shortened V by 0 bases and J by 6 bases, and 5 bases separated the two germline ends. Germline V gene data show CDR1 as MNHNS and CDR2 as SASEGT. There are 12 residues in the CDR3.

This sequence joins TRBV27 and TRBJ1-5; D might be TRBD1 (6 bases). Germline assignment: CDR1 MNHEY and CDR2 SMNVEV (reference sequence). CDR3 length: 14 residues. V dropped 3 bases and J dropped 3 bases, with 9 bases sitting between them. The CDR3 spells CASSFRGLNQPQHF. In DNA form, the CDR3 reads TGTGCCAGCAGTTTCAGGGGCCTCAATCAGCCCCAGCATTTT.

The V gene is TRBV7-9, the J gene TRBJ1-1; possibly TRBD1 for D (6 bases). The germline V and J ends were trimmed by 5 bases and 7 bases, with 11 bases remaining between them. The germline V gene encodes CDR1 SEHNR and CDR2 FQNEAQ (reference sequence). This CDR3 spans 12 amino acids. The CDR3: CASSGGRVEAFF. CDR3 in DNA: TGTGCCAGCAGCGGGGGCCGGGTTGAAGCTTTCTTT.

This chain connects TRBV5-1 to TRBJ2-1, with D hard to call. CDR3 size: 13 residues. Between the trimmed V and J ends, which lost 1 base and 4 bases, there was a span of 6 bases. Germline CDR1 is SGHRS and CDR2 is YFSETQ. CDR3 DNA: TGCGCCAGCAGCTTGCCCCCATACAATGAGCAGTTCTTC. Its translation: CASSLPPYNEQFF.